One sample yielded the 30 T cell receptor beta chains listed below, sequenced in a study of T cell responses to AZD1222 COVID-19 vaccine. Data came from immunoSEQ multiplex PCR; TCRdb stores just in-frame clones and leaves some out. The repertoire consists of about 160,000 clones, with approximately 90% occurring once and the leading ten covering about 4.6%. The sample here was peripheral blood, taken on day 0 of MenACWY control vaccination. These receptors were obtained from an adult in good health.

The V gene is TRBV5-1, the J gene TRBJ2-5, with 7 bases that match TRBD1. The trim removed 3 bases at V and 3 bases at J, leaving 5 bases unmatched. There are 14 residues in the CDR3. The germline gives CDR1 SGHRS, CDR2 YFSETQ. The CDR3 loop reads CASSSSGQEETQYF. The DNA of the CDR3 is TGCGCCAGCAGCTCAAGCGGACAGGAAGAGACCCAGTACTTC.

The J gene is TRBJ2-6, the V gene TRBV2; 7 bases agree with TRBD1. The CDR3 length is 15 residues. In germline, CDR1 is SNHLY, CDR2 FYNNEI. V dropped 7 bases and J dropped 2; count of bases not matched to a gene: 5. CDR3 sequence reads: CASTRGQPGANVLTF. In nucleotides, the CDR3 is TGTGCCAGCACTAGGGGACAGCCTGGGGCCAACGTCCTGACTTTC.

The chain combines TRBV27 with TRBJ1-4; 7 bases are shared with TRBD1. The CDR3 sequence is 16 residues long. The J segment lost 0 bases and the V segment lost 5 bases, leaving 6 bases of the junction unmatched. Germline V gives CDR1 MNHEY, CDR2 SMNVEV (reference sequence). CDR3 protein: CASSLQGGTTNEKLFF. The CDR3 nucleotides are TGTGCCAGCAGTCTCCAGGGGGGGACAACTAATGAAAAACTGTTTTTT.

This clone has more than one count but fewer than ten. The chain has TRBV12-3 or TRBV12-4 and TRBJ2-1, with 7 bases identical to TRBD2. Unmatched junction bases numbered 5, after V lost 3 bases and J lost 12 bases. There are 12 residues in the CDR3. Here the CDR3 reads CASSFLGGRQFF. CDR3 sequence (DNA): TGTGCCAGCAGTTTTTTGGGAGGGAGGCAGTTCTTC.

The chain combines TRBV6-4 with TRBJ1-6, with D unresolved. Germline V CDR1 and CDR2: MRHNA, SNTAGT. The length of the CDR3 is 14 residues. V shed 1 base and J shed 7 bases, with 8 bases lying between them. CDR3 sequence reads: CASSDFSRNSPLHF. The CDR3 DNA follows: TGTGCCAGCAGTGACTTTTCAAGGAATTCACCCCTCCACTTT.

This clone is a singleton in its sample. V gene TRBV19 combines with J gene TRBJ2-7; possibly TRBD2 for D (6 bases). The CDR3 totals 14 residues. Trimming removed 2 bases at V and 2 bases at J, with 10 bases between. Germline CDR1 is LNHDA and CDR2 is SQIVND (reference sequence). This CDR3 is CASSIFAGPYEQYF. The DNA for the CDR3 is TGTGCCAGTAGTATATTCGCGGGACCCTACGAGCAGTACTTC.

This clone showed up just once. The chain combines TRBV27 with TRBJ2-3; no firm D call. The CDR3 length is 13 residues. V shed 7 bases and J shed 6 bases, with 14 bases lying between them. Per the germline V gene, CDR1 is MNHEY and CDR2 is SMNVEV (reference sequence). The CDR3 reads CASTRSLGDTQYF. DNA of the CDR3: TGTGCCAGCACCCGTTCATTGGGGGATACGCAGTATTTT.

This chain uses TRBV7-9 with TRBJ2-1, with 9 bases lining up with TRBD2. Trimming cost V 4 bases and J 5 bases; bases outside gene matches: 9. The V gene's germline CDR1 is SEHNR and CDR2 FQNEAQ (reference sequence). The CDR3 loop spans 16 amino acids. The CDR3 DNA is TGTGCCAGCAGCTATTCTGGGGCGGGAGGGCACAATGAGCAGTTCTTC. Its translation is CASSYSGAGGHNEQFF.

The chain carries TRBV11-2 and TRBJ2-3; D not certain. Germline CDR1 SGHAT, CDR2 FQNNGV. CDR3 size: 14 residues. V lost 0 bases, J lost 1 base, and 5 bases lay in between. This chain's CDR3 is CASSLDDGTDTQYF. The CDR3 DNA follows: TGTGCCAGCAGCTTAGATGACGGCACAGATACGCAGTATTTT.

V usage is TRBV9 and J usage is TRBJ2-2; D assignment may be TRBD1 or TRBD2 (6 bases each). The CDR3 is made up of 13 amino acids. Germline-derived CDR1 and CDR2 are SGDLS and YYNGEE. Trimming shortened V by 1 base and J by 6 bases, and 7 bases separated the two germline ends. CDR3: CASSVRGAGELFF. In DNA form, the CDR3 reads TGTGCCAGCAGCGTAAGGGGGGCCGGGGAGCTGTTTTTT. The full variable domain, completed using reference TRBV9 and TRBJ2-2, is DSGVTQTPKHLITATGQRVTLRCSPRSGDLSVYWYQQSLDQGLQFLIQYYNGEERAKGNILERFSAQQFPDLHSELNLSSLELGDSALYFCASSVRGAGELFFGEGSRLTVL.

This clone appeared once. The rearrangement uses TRBV28 and TRBJ1-5; D gene unclear. Germline lookup yields CDR1 MDHEN and CDR2 SYDVKM. Trimming pared 5 bases from V and 7 bases from J, leaving 18 bases between. The CDR3 spans 15 residues. CDR3 loop: CASSVAGRGFQPQHF. DNA of the CDR3: TGTGCCAGCAGTGTCGCCGGGAGAGGGTTCCAGCCCCAGCATTTT.

The chain recombines TRBV7-3 with TRBJ1-2; 7 nucleotides line up with TRBD1. V lost 5 bases to trimming and J lost 8 bases; unmatched junction nucleotides: 8. CDR1 SGHTA and CDR2 FQGTGA come from the germline V gene. This CDR3 region has 13 residues. The CDR3 DNA is TGTGCCAGCAGCCGCACAGGGGTGCTCGGCTACACCTTC. Its protein product is CASSRTGVLGYTF.

The V call is TRBV18, the J call TRBJ1-2, with 8 bases lining up with TRBD1. Germline trimming cut 6 bases from V and 8 bases from J; bases unmatched to any gene: 11. The CDR3 totals 14 residues. The germline CDR1 and CDR2 sequences are KGHSH and LQKENI. The CDR3, as DNA: TGTGCCAGCTCGCCGCTTCAGGGGGCAGAAGGCTACACCTTC. Translating it yields CASSPLQGAEGYTF.

The gene calls are TRBV9 and TRBJ2-5; D tentatively reads TRBD1 or TRBD2 (5 bases each). V lost 3 bases, J lost 5 bases, and 17 bases lay in between. Germline lookup yields CDR1 SGDLS and CDR2 YYNGEE. The CDR3 covers 15 residues. The CDR3 DNA reads TGTGCCAGCAGCGCATCACTGGGACCCCGGGAGACCCAGTACTTC. The encoded protein is CASSASLGPRETQYF.

The chain couples TRBV6-2 or TRBV6-3 to TRBJ2-7, with TRBD2 identical over 9 bases. V was clipped by 6 bases and J by 3 bases; unmatched bases: 6. CDR1 and CDR2 from the germline V gene are MNHEY and SVGEGT. The CDR3 spans 14 residues. CDR3 coding DNA: TGTGCCAGCAGCCCCAGGACTAGCGTCTACGAGCAGTACTTC. Translated, it gives CASSPRTSVYEQYF.

This clone was observed a single time. This chain connects TRBV5-6 to TRBJ2-1, with 8 bases identical to TRBD1. From germline, CDR1 is SGHDT and CDR2 YYEEEE. The CDR3 has 15 amino acids. V gave up 2 bases and J gave up 7 bases; unmatched junction bases: 8. In DNA, the CDR3 is TGTGCCAGCAGCTTCGGGCAGGGGGCCAGGAATGAGCAGTTCTTC. Translating gives CASSFGQGARNEQFF.

V is TRBV11-2 and J is TRBJ1-4; D uncertain. V shed 1 base and J shed 8 bases, with 8 bases lying between them. The CDR3 is 13 residues long. Germline CDR1 reads SGHAT; CDR2 reads FQNNGV. The CDR3 reads CASSLGVREKLFF. CDR3 DNA sequence: TGTGCCAGCAGCTTAGGAGTAAGGGAAAAACTGTTTTTT.

The genes are TRBV7-9 and TRBJ1-1; 7 positions agree with TRBD1. This CDR3 comprises 15 residues. Per the germline V gene, CDR1 is SEHNR and CDR2 is FQNEAQ (reference sequence). The junction had 7 bases not matched to a gene; V was cut back by 5 bases and J by 1 base. As DNA, the CDR3 is TGTGCCAGCAGCCATCCCGGGACAGCGAACACTGAAGCTTTCTTT. As protein: CASSHPGTANTEAFF.

The chain has TRBV3-1 (or the pseudogene TRBV3-2) and TRBJ2-7, with D possibly matching TRBD2 (6 bases). CDR1 and CDR2 (germline): LGHDT, YNNKEL (reference sequence). This CDR3 has 13 residues. Trimming left V 4 bases short and J 3 bases short, with 10 bases between. Here the CDR3 DNA reads TGTGCCAGCAGCCGGGACTGGAGCTACGAGCAGTACTTC. Translating gives CASSRDWSYEQYF.

This clone has more than one count but fewer than ten. J is TRBJ2-7 and V is TRBV3-1 (or the pseudogene TRBV3-2); 7 bases map to TRBD2. Germline trimming cut 0 bases from V and 2 bases from J; bases unmatched to any gene: 19. CDR3 length equals 20 residues. The germline CDR1 and CDR2 sequences are LGHDT and YNNKEL (reference sequence). The CDR3 region has the DNA TGTGCCAGCAGCCAAGATTTTGGGATTTGGGGGGGGGAGAATCCCTACGAGCAGTACTTC. It codes for CASSQDFGIWGGENPYEQYF.

This chain links TRBV2 with TRBJ1-6, with D unresolved. The length of the CDR3 is 14 residues. Trimming took off 7 bases at V and 7 bases at J, with 14 bases between the two ends. Germline CDR1 and CDR2: SNHLY and FYNNEI. The CDR3 DNA reads as TGTGCCAGCACCCTGGGCCTGAGGAATTCACCCCTCCACTTT. It yields the protein CASTLGLRNSPLHF.

The rearrangement uses TRBV5-1 and TRBJ2-3, with 9 bases aligning to TRBD2. The germline V gene has CDR1 SGHRS and CDR2 YFSETQ. The trim removed 5 bases at V and 3 bases at J, leaving 10 bases unmatched. This CDR3 spans 16 amino acids. CDR3 coding DNA: TGCGCCAGCAGAGAGGGTAGCGGGAGTAGGACAGATACGCAGTATTTT. As protein: CASREGSGSRTDTQYF.

V is TRBV29-1 and J is TRBJ1-1; 7 positions agree with TRBD1. With 4 bases clipped from V and 0 bases from J, the junction kept 11 bases outside the gene matches. Germline V gene sequence: CDR1 SQVTM, CDR2 ANQGSEA. The CDR3 is 16 residues long. CDR3 coding DNA: TGCAGCGTTGGAGGGACAGCCTCGTTCATGAACACTGAAGCTTTCTTT. Protein product: CSVGGTASFMNTEAFF.

The J gene is TRBJ2-1, the V gene TRBV7-2, with D maybe TRBD2 (5 bases). CDR1 and CDR2 from the germline V gene are SGHTA and FQGNSA. CDR3 length: 14 residues. The V end lost 4 bases, the J end lost 5 bases, and 12 bases lay between the germline ends. The CDR3 DNA reads as TGTGCCAGCAGCTCCGGGATTCCGAACAATGAGCAGTTCTTC. This sequence encodes CASSSGIPNNEQFF.

The DNA of the CDR3 is TGTGCCAGCAGATTACTAGCGGGAGATGAGCAGTTCTTC. Translation gives CASRLLAGDEQFF. The J gene is TRBJ2-1, the V gene TRBV27; the match to TRBD2 covers 11 bases. The V gene end was trimmed by 6 bases and the J gene end by 8 bases; junction bases not matched to a gene: 3. Germline values: CDR1 MNHEY, CDR2 SMNVEV (reference sequence). This CDR3 comprises 13 residues.

The V call is TRBV7-9, the J call TRBJ2-5; D not resolved. Trimming took 6 bases from V and 5 from J, leaving 10 bases between them. The germline V gene encodes CDR1 SEHNR and CDR2 FQNEAQ (reference sequence). This CDR3 contains 12 residues. Here the CDR3 DNA reads TGTGCCAGCAGTTCAAGCTCGGAGACCCAGTACTTC. This gives the protein CASSSSSETQYF. Together with reference TRBV7-9 and TRBJ2-5, the CDR3 gives the full variable domain: DTGVSQNPRHKITKRGQNVTFRCDPISEHNRLYWYRQTLGQGPEFLTYFQNEAQLEKSRLLSDRFSAERPKGSFSTLEIQRTEQGDSAMYLCASSSSSETQYFGPGTRLLVL.

The chain links TRBV7-2 to TRBJ1-2; a weak D match, TRBD1 (5 bases). Germline V gives CDR1 SGHTA, CDR2 FQGNSA. Between the trimmed V and J ends, which lost 1 base and 4 bases, there was a span of 13 bases. CDR3 size: 15 residues. CDR3 nucleotide sequence: TGTGCCAGCAGCTTAGTGGTGGGACGGAGCTATGGCTACACCTTC. It yields the protein CASSLVVGRSYGYTF.

J is TRBJ1-4 and V is TRBV30; 8 nucleotides align to TRBD1. The ends lost 5 bases at V and 1 base at J; junction bases unmatched: 0. This CDR3 contains 13 residues. In germline, CDR1 is GTSNPN, CDR2 SVGIG (reference sequence). The CDR3 sequence: CAWGTGTNEKLFF. The CDR3 DNA follows: TGTGCCTGGGGGACAGGAACTAATGAAAAACTGTTTTTT. The complete variable domain, with remaining parts taken from reference TRBV30 and TRBJ1-4, reads SQTIHQWPATLVQPVGSPLSLECTVEGTSNPNLYWYRQAAGRGLQLLFYSVGIGQISSEVPQNLSASRPQDRQFILSSKKLLLSDSGFYLCAWGTGTNEKLFFGSGTQLSVL.

The rearrangement joins TRBV5-8 to TRBJ1-5, with TRBD1 matching over 8 bases. Germline CDR1 is SGHTS and CDR2 is YDEGEE. After removal of 5 bases from V and 4 bases from J, the junction contained 17 bases not matched to a gene. CDR3 size: 18 residues. CDR3 region: CASRFPTGDRVGNQPQHF. DNA for the CDR3: TGTGCCAGCAGGTTCCCGACAGGGGATAGAGTAGGAAATCAGCCCCAGCATTTT.

The rearrangement links TRBV7-8 to TRBJ1-1, with 10 bases lining up with TRBD1. This CDR3 has 15 residues. Germline CDR1 reads SGHVS; CDR2 reads FQNEAQ. The V gene end was trimmed by 1 base and the J gene end by 4 bases; junction bases not matched to a gene: 3. CDR3 bases: TGTGCCAGCAGCTTAGTAGGACAGGGGGTCACTGAAGCTTTCTTT. The encoded protein is CASSLVGQGVTEAFF. Together with reference TRBV7-8 and TRBJ1-1, the CDR3 gives the full variable domain: GAGVSQSPRYKVAKRGQDVALRCDPISGHVSLFWYQQALGQGPEFLTYFQNEAQLDKSGLPSDRFFAERPEGSVSTLKIQRTQQEDSAVYLCASSLVGQGVTEAFFGQGTRLTVV.